Listed below are T cell receptor beta chains from one sample, sequenced in a study of cytomegalovirus exposure and HLA in healthy donors. Only in-frame clones appear in the TCRdb table, and some are missing; sequencing was by immunoSEQ multiplex PCR. Of more than 95,000 clones listed, around 72% are singletons. Material: PBMCs. The receptors were gathered from a man aged 25 to 40 in good health and CMV-seronegative. The conserved cysteine and the conserved F or W are not part of the CDR3 here.

J gene,V gene,CDR3 protein
TRBJ2-5,TRBV5-1,ASSLGTSLYQETQY
TRBJ1-6,TRBV30,AWSLRQTNSPLH
TRBJ2-1,TRBV2,ASSPTRLAQNEQF
TRBJ2-1,TRBV15,ATSRDLVRDNEQF
TRBJ2-7,TRBV5-8,ASSLSGISSYEQY
TRBJ1-1,TRBV5-1,ASSLYMGRSNTEAF
TRBJ1-2,TRBV6-1,ASSEAVHKYGYT
TRBJ2-4,TRBV5-1,ASSLAPGAQNIQY
TRBJ1-2,TRBV18,ASSRESGTGANYGYT
TRBJ1-2,TRBV28,ASSLGGWAYGYT
TRBJ1-1,TRBV10-3,AISESYPPPTGYGRAEAF
TRBJ1-6,TRBV30,AWEQDLNSPLH
TRBJ1-2,TRBV6-5,ASRVPVRAVSGYT
TRBJ2-2,TRBV30,AGDRANTGELF
TRBJ2-1,TRBV4-1,ASGPAGEQF
TRBJ2-1,TRBV2,ASREGERF
TRBJ2-7,TRBV6-5,ASSYGRQRDYEQY
TRBJ2-1,TRBV5-1,ASSRLSRGYDNEQF
TRBJ1-1,TRBV25-1,ASSFGPSEAF
TRBJ2-3,TRBV30,AWNRVNTQY
TRBJ2-7,TRBV27,ASRRKGGLVYEQY
TRBJ2-7,TRBV10-3,ATTPRNNYEQY
TRBJ1-2,TRBV19,ASRGQGRNGYT
TRBJ2-7,TRBV11-2,ASRLAGDYEQY
TRBJ1-1,TRBV19,ATSLRSGVGTEAF
TRBJ2-3,TRBV20-1,SARDHREY
TRBJ1-4,TRBV4-1,ASSQEDIHNEKLF
TRBJ2-7,TRBV6-5,ASKLTESYEQY
TRBJ1-2,TRBV7-9,ASSLAWAGDGYT
TRBJ2-2,TRBV9,ASSVWTGMGTGELF
TRBJ1-1,TRBV7-8,ASSFRDSGIATEAF
TRBJ1-2,TRBV6-1,ASSELLTGDYGYT
TRBJ1-2,TRBV29-1,SVAEGRDYGYT
TRBJ2-7,TRBV19,ASSMTGTSYEQY
TRBJ1-1,TRBV27,ASSLSTRGNTEAF
TRBJ2-7,TRBV27,ASSLRDTSGEQY
TRBJ1-3,TRBV5-1,ASRTGVSGNTIY
TRBJ2-7,TRBV9,ASSARDRGLGEQY
TRBJ2-7,TRBV19,ASSIGGLSYEQY
TRBJ2-5,TRBV28,ASSREALYQETQY
TRBJ1-2,TRBV15,ATSREAGADGYT
TRBJ1-2,TRBV30,AWSPSRDYGYT
TRBJ1-2,TRBV30,AWSLGGYVGYT
TRBJ1-2,TRBV5-8,ASSTQGNYGYT
TRBJ1-2,TRBV19,ASNYETGVPYYGYT
TRBJ2-5,TRBV29-1,SVVDTGSEETQY
TRBJ2-3,TRBV5-4,ASSMGLAGSTDTQY
TRBJ1-2,TRBV7-2,ASSWRQVPPT
TRBJ1-1,TRBV4-1,ASSQEAGLNTEAF
TRBJ1-2,TRBV6-1,ASSEAPGSYGYT
TRBJ2-3,TRBV21-1,ASSKARFRHTQGSFSSTDTQY
TRBJ1-4,TRBV18,ASSPQGAATNEKLF